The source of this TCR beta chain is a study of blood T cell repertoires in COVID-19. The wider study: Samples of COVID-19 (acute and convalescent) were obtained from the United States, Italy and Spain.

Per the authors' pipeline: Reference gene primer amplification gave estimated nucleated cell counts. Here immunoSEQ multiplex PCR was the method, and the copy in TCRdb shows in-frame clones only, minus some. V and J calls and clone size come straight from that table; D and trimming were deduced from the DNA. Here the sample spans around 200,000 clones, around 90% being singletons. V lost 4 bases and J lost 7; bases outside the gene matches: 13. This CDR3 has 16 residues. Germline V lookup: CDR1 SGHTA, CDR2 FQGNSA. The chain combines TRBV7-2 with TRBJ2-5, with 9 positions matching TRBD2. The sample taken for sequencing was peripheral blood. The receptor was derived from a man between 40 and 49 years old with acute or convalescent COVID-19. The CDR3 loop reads CASSWGLASSMGTQYF. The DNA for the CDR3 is TGTGCCAGCAGCTGGGGACTAGCTTCGTCAATGGGGACCCAGTACTTC.